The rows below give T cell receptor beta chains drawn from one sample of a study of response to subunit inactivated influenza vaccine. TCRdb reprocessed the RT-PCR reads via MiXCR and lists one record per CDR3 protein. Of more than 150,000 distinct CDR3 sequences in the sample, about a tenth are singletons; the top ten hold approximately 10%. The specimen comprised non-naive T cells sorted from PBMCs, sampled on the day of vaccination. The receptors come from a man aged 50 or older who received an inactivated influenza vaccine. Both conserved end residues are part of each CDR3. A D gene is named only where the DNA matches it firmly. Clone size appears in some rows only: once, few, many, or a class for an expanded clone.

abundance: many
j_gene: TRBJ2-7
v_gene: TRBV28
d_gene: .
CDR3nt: TGTGCCAGCAGGCGCCGGACAGAGTCCTACGAGCAGTACTTC
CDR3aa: CASRRRTESYEQYF

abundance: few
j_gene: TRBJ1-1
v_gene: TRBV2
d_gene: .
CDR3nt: TGTGCCAGCAGATCCTGGACAGTGGACACTGAAGCTTTCTTT
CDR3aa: CASRSWTVDTEAFF

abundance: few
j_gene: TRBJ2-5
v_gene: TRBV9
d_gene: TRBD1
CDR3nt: TGTGCCAGCAGCGGCCTGACAGGGCAAGAGACCCAGTACTTC
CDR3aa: CASSGLTGQETQYF

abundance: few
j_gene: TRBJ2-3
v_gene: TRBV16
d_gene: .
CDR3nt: TGTGCCAGCAGCCGTACAGGGCTAGATACGCAGTATTTT
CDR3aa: CASSRTGLDTQYF

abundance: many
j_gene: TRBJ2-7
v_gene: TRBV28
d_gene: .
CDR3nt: TGTGCCAGCAGTTGGTTCAGGGAGACCTACGAGCAGTACTTC
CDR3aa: CASSWFRETYEQYF

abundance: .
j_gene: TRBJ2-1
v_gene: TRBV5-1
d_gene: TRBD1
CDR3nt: TGCGCCAGCAGCTTGGGCGGCGGGACAGGGAGAGGCGAGCAGTTCTTC
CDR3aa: CASSLGGGTGRGEQFF

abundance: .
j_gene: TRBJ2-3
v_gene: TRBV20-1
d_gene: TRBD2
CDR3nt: TGCAGTTCCGGGACTAGCGGGAGGGCCGGAAGGTTAGATACGCAGTATTTT
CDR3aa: CSSGTSGRAGRLDTQYF

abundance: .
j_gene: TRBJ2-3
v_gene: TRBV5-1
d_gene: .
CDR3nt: TGCGCCAGCAGCTTACAGAGCACAGATACGCAGTATTTT
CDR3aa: CASSLQSTDTQYF

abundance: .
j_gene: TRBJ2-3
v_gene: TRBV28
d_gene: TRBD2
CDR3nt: TGTGCCAGCAGTCACGCTACTAGCGGGAGGGCGGGTACGCAGTATTTT
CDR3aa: CASSHATSGRAGTQYF

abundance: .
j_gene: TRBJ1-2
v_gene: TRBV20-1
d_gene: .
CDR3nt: TGCAGTGCTTTGAGGGACTATGGCTACACCTTC
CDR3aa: CSALRDYGYTF

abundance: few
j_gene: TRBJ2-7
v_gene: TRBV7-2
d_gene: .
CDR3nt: TGTGCCAGCAGCTCTCGACAAGGCCCCGACTACGAGCAGTACTTC
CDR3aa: CASSSRQGPDYEQYF

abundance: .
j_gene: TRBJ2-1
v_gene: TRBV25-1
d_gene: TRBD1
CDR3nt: TGTGCCAGCAGTGGCGGACAGGGCTCCTACAATGAGCAGTTCTTC
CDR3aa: CASSGGQGSYNEQFF

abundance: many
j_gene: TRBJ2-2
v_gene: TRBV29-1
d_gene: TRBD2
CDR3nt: TGCAGCGCCATAACTAGCGGGGGAAACACCGGGGAGCTGTTTTTT
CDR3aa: CSAITSGGNTGELFF